The source of this T cell receptor beta chain is a study of blood T cells in healthy people across ages. A few counts support this clonotype. The CDR3 contains 11 residues. V was cut by 8 bases and J by 7 bases, with 11 bases left in between. CDR1 and CDR2 (germline): SEHNR, FQNEAQ (reference sequence). Extractions gave at least 6 micrograms of total RNA per sample. PCR was performed a second time for about 6 to 12 cycles using a sample-barcoded 5' primer and a J-beta primer mix. Researchers report that a template-switch adaptor with 12 random nucleotides tagged each cDNA molecule. TCRdb called the 5' RACE reads again in MiXCR, with one record for every CDR3 protein. The top ten hold approximately 21% of the sample, which has roughly 800,000 distinct CDR3 sequences, 58% seen once.

The clonotype comes from a man in his thirties or forties in good health. V gene TRBV7-9 combines with J gene TRBJ1-2, with D unclear. Specimen: blood. CDR3 loop: CASGEAPGYTF. The CDR3 DNA sequence: TGTGCCAGCGGGGAAGCCCCTGGCTACACCTTC.